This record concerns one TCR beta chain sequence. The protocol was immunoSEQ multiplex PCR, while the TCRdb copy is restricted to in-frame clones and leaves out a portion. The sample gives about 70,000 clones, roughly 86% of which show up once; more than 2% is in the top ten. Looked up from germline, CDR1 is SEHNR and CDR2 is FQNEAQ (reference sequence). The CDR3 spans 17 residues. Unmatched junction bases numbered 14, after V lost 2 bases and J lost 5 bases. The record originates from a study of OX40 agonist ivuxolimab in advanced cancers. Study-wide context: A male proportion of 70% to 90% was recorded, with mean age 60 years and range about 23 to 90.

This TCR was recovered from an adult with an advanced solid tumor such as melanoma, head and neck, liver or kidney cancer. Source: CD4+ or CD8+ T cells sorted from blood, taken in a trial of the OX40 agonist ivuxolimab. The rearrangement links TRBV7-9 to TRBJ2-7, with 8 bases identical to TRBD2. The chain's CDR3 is CASSLSSGGWRSDEQYF. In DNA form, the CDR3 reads TGTGCCAGCAGCTTATCGTCGGGGGGGTGGCGGAGCGACGAGCAGTACTTC.